This T cell receptor beta chain was sequenced during a study of T cell responses to AZD1222 COVID-19 vaccine (dated by TCRdb to about 2021). About the study as a whole: Because spike-specific TCR depth and breadth did not differ between the two schedules, AZD1222 recipients who got a second dose at roughly 4 weeks were pooled with those who got a second dose at roughly 12 weeks. A total of 230 to 250 trial participants underwent TCR sequencing, of whom around 200 received two doses of AZD1222 and around 26 received two doses of the MenACWY control vaccine. Trial participants were enrolled by age into 18-55, 56-69 and 70-plus year subgroups, with about 150, 27 and 61 TCR-sequenced participants respectively.

This specimen's time point label, per the study, means: baseline before first vaccination. Vaccinee samples were obtained from the UK trials COV001 and COV002, which included a single-blind randomized controlled phase 2/3 trial of AZD1222 (ChAdOx1 nCoV-19) in healthy adults. For TCRbeta chain sequencing, PBMC samples from trial participants were taken at day 0 and at day 28 after the second dose. The CDR3 regions of human TCRbeta chains were subjected to immunosequencing. The authors' analysis ran thus. TCRs in the repertoires were matched against a reference library of SARS-CoV-2-specific TCRs that had been generated with the MIRA antigen-specificity platform. Breadth was defined as the fraction of unique TCRs that were SARS-CoV-2-associated, and depth was defined as the fraction of total T cells that were SARS-CoV-2-associated. Using the MIRA data, every spike-specific TCR was mapped to the spike region that the TCR reacted to and assigned to either a CD4 or a CD8 class. Log10-transformed breadth and depth values were compared by one-way ANOVA with Sidak's multiple comparisons tests. TCRdb stores this immuneACCESS table with in-frame sequences only. Part of the clones is absent; in the studies checked, under half of the shortfall reflects unresolved V genes, and no reason is known for the rest. Clone size and the V and J calls come from that table; the DNA yielded D and trimming. The sample profile shows 95,000 to 100,000 clones; roughly nine tenths of them were found once. In total, the top ten clones hold roughly 1.7% of the sample.

The full study reports these points: Conclusions about previously exposed vaccinees are limited, since just five or six AZD1222 recipients were seropositive for SARS-CoV-2 at baseline. After two AZD1222 doses, spike-specific TCR breadth and depth were significantly higher than at day 0 and than in MenACWY recipients. Because no day 14 peak-response samples were available, the repertoires could be characterized only after the peak T cell response. The whole spike protein was spanned by vaccine-associated CD4 TCRs, and dominant responses were seen in regions 160-218 and 743-854. Reportedly, close to half of the unique spike-specific TCRs recognized epitopes lying outside the regions that are mutated in the B.1.351 and B.1.1.7 variants. Participants were mostly white British, with more females than males. The authors suggested clonal diversity may have been underestimated. The 56-69-year group was small, and its depth increase did not reach significance, likely because of low power.

Of note for this clone: It has no known antigen specificity. Base qualities were left out, and no much larger clone turns up one base away.

CDR3 length: 13 amino acids, cysteine to phenylalanine. Only the CDR3 part of the read is kept: 39 bases, read in frame from the first base. Relative to germline, V is 10 bases shorter and J is 5 bases shorter, with 15 bases between their ends. CDR1 and CDR2 are drawn from the germline V gene: ENHRY, SYGVKD. Sequenced here: peripheral blood, sampled on day 0 of AZD1222 vaccination. The receptor was isolated from an adult in good health. The sequence is built from TRBV10-3 and TRBJ1-5; too little of a D gene remains to name it. The DNA sequence follows: TGTGCCACTGGGTTGGCAGGCGATCAGCCCCAGCATTTT. It encodes CATGLAGDQPQHF.